One and the same sample provided the 26 T cell receptor beta chains below, sequenced in a study of blood T cell repertoires in COVID-19. Sequencing was performed with immunoSEQ multiplex PCR; in TCRdb, only in-frame clones are kept and a portion is missing. Of around 68,000 clones listed, 82% are singletons. Source material: peripheral blood. All receptors come from a human donor in a cohort sampled during active COVID-19.

The V and J genes are TRBV5-1 and TRBJ1-5; 7 bases match TRBD1. V gave up 1 base and J gave up 2 bases; unmatched junction bases: 3. CDR3 length equals 15 residues. The germline V gene has CDR1 SGHRS and CDR2 YFSETQ. CDR3 protein: CASSLTGVGNQPQHF. CDR3 nucleotide sequence: TGCGCCAGCAGCTTGACAGGGGTCGGCAATCAGCCCCAGCATTTT.

The rearrangement uses TRBV6-5 and TRBJ1-5, with D possibly TRBD1 on 5 matching bases. Germline V gene sequence: CDR1 MNHEY, CDR2 SVGAGI. V lost 6 bases and J lost 2, with 8 bases in between. This CDR3 spans 13 amino acids. The CDR3 here is CASRDSRNQPQHF. CDR3 in DNA: TGTGCCAGCAGAGACAGCCGCAATCAGCCCCAGCATTTT.

The chain is built from TRBV6-2 or TRBV6-3 and TRBJ1-6; no reliable D call. Trimming removed 4 bases at V and 6 bases at J, with 13 bases between. The germline gives CDR1 MNHEY, CDR2 SVGEGT. The CDR3 is 15 residues long. The CDR3 DNA sequence: TGTGCCAGCAGTTCCTGGGCTACGGCTAATTCACCCCTCCACTTT. It is translated as CASSSWATANSPLHF.

This chain joins TRBV3-1 (or the pseudogene TRBV3-2) and TRBJ2-5, with 11 bases identical to TRBD1. The CDR3 consists of 14 residues. Germline assignment: CDR1 LGHDT and CDR2 YNNKEL (reference sequence). Germline trimming cut 4 bases from V and 5 bases from J; bases unmatched to any gene: 3. CDR3 sequence: CASSRGTGGETQYF. The DNA for the CDR3 is TGTGCCAGCAGCCGCGGGACAGGGGGGGAGACCCAGTACTTC.

The chain has TRBV9 and TRBJ2-1, with 12 bases matching TRBD2. This CDR3 has 16 amino acids. CDR1 and CDR2 from the germline V gene are SGDLS and YYNGEE. V was clipped by 0 bases and J by 8 bases; unmatched bases: 6. The CDR3 coding sequence is TGTGCCAGCAGCGTAGGGTCTAGCGGGGGGGCCCATGAGCAGTTCTTC. It codes for CASSVGSSGGAHEQFF. The whole variable domain, remainder taken from reference TRBV9 and TRBJ2-1, is DSGVTQTPKHLITATGQRVTLRCSPRSGDLSVYWYQQSLDQGLQFLIQYYNGEERAKGNILERFSAQQFPDLHSELNLSSLELGDSALYFCASSVGSSGGAHEQFFGPGTRLTVL.

This chain links TRBV7-9 with TRBJ1-1; no firm D call. The germline V gene encodes CDR1 SEHNR and CDR2 FQNEAQ (reference sequence). The V gene lost 5 bases and the J gene lost 7 bases, with 23 bases spanning the gap. The CDR3 spans 16 residues. CDR3 residues: CASSAPTTRRTHEAFF. CDR3 DNA sequence: TGTGCCAGCAGCGCCCCCACCACTCGGAGAACCCATGAAGCTTTCTTT.

The chain is built from TRBV4-1 and TRBJ1-3; the D is unclear. Per germline, CDR1 MGHRA and CDR2 YSYEKL. The CDR3 has 15 amino acids. V lost 6 bases and J lost 1, with 13 bases in between. The chain's CDR3 is CASSYDRRSGNTIYF. The CDR3 DNA reads TGCGCCAGCAGTTACGACCGCAGGTCTGGAAACACCATATATTTT.

The chain couples TRBV12-5 to TRBJ2-3, with D perhaps TRBD2 (6 bases). The germline V and J ends were trimmed by 6 bases and 2 bases, with 6 bases remaining between them. Germline-derived CDR1 and CDR2 are LGHNT and FRNRAP. The CDR3 is 12 amino acids. CDR3 residues: CASGDYTDTQYF. The CDR3 DNA follows: TGTGCTAGTGGGGACTACACAGATACGCAGTATTTT.

This clone showed up just once. V usage is TRBV15 and J usage is TRBJ2-7, with 11 nucleotides matching TRBD2. V trimming: 8 bases; J trimming: 0 bases; junction bases outside the gene matches: 12. The length of the CDR3 is 17 residues. CDR1 LNHNV and CDR2 YYDKDF come from the germline V gene (reference sequence). Here the CDR3 reads CATPGLAGGQSSYEQYF. Here the CDR3 DNA reads TGTGCCACCCCCGGGCTAGCGGGGGGTCAGAGCTCCTACGAGCAGTACTTC.

This rearrangement joins TRBV5-1 to TRBJ2-3; D may be TRBD2 (6 bases). CDR3 length: 15 residues. The germline CDR1 and CDR2 sequences are SGHRS and YFSETQ. V shed 6 bases and J shed 0 bases, with 14 bases lying between them. Here the CDR3 DNA reads TGCGCCAGCAATCGCGGGGCCACTAGCACAGATACGCAGTATTTT. Residues: CASNRGATSTDTQYF.

This chain uses TRBV5-1 with TRBJ2-7, with 7 bases matching TRBD1. The CDR3 loop spans 13 amino acids. From germline, CDR1 is SGHRS and CDR2 YFSETQ. The trim removed 5 bases at V and 1 base at J, leaving 3 bases unmatched. DNA for the CDR3: TGCGCCAGCAGGAAACAGGGGTCCTACGAGCAGTACTTC. Translating it yields CASRKQGSYEQYF.

The chain carries TRBV7-6 and TRBJ2-2; 10 bases line up with TRBD2. Germline loops: CDR1 SGHVS, CDR2 FNYEAQ. The CDR3 spans 16 residues. The V gene end was trimmed by 1 base and the J gene end by 10 bases; junction bases not matched to a gene: 9. The CDR3 reads CASSLGGAGGLTELFF. The CDR3 DNA is TGTGCCAGCAGCTTAGGAGGAGCGGGGGGGCTCACGGAGCTGTTTTTT.

The chain is built from TRBV7-2 and TRBJ1-5; the match to TRBD1 covers 7 bases. This CDR3 spans 16 amino acids. The ends lost 0 bases at V and 8 bases at J; junction bases unmatched: 10. Germline V gene sequence: CDR1 SGHTA, CDR2 FQGNSA. The CDR3 nucleotides are TGTGCCAGCAGCTTAGCCGGGCCAGGGGGTTCTAAGCCCCAGCATTTT. Translated: CASSLAGPGGSKPQHF.

The CDR3 region is CASSYYDRVGSPLHF. CDR3 DNA: TGTGCCAGCAGCTACTACGACAGGGTCGGGTCACCCCTCCACTTT. The genes are TRBV5-6 and TRBJ1-6; 7 bases line up with TRBD1. The V gene end was trimmed by 3 bases and the J gene end by 10 bases; junction bases not matched to a gene: 10. The CDR3 totals 15 residues. CDR1 is SGHDT, CDR2 YYEEEE, per germline.

This clone has only one observation. The chain couples TRBV9 to TRBJ1-1; D may be TRBD1 (5 bases). The CDR3 has 15 residues. CDR1 SGDLS and CDR2 YYNGEE come from the germline V gene. The ends were cut back, 6 bases at V and 4 bases at J, with 19 bases in the middle. The CDR3: CASTMGQVPGTEAFF. Written as DNA, the CDR3 is TGTGCCAGCACCATGGGGCAGGTCCCGGGCACTGAAGCTTTCTTT. Full variable domain (missing parts from reference TRBV9 and TRBJ1-1): DSGVTQTPKHLITATGQRVTLRCSPRSGDLSVYWYQQSLDQGLQFLIQYYNGEERAKGNILERFSAQQFPDLHSELNLSSLELGDSALYFCASTMGQVPGTEAFFGQGTRLTVV.

The genes are TRBV24-1 and TRBJ2-1, with TRBD1 matching over 11 bases. The germline CDR1 and CDR2 sequences are KGHDR and SFDVKD. Trimming removed 4 bases from V and 2 bases from J; junction bases left unmatched: 6. The CDR3 is made up of 17 amino acids. The CDR3 region has the DNA TGTGCCACCAGTGAGGGGGGACAGGGGGTACCCTACAATGAGCAGTTCTTC. It encodes CATSEGGQGVPYNEQFF.

This sequence joins TRBV5-1 and TRBJ2-5; D is uncertain. Per germline, CDR1 SGHRS and CDR2 YFSETQ. The V end was cut by 4 bases, the J end by 5 bases, with 12 bases between. CDR3 size: 13 residues. The CDR3 region is CASSLRFWETQYF. The CDR3 DNA reads TGCGCCAGCAGCCTACGTTTTTGGGAGACCCAGTACTTC.

J is TRBJ1-1 and V is TRBV5-1; a possible D gene is TRBD1 (5 bases). The CDR3 runs 17 residues. CDR1 is SGHRS, CDR2 YFSETQ, per germline. Trimming took 2 bases from V and 1 from J, leaving 18 bases between them. CDR3 in DNA: TGCGCCAGCAGCTTAGTAGGGGTCGGGGAGGGGAACACTGAAGCTTTCTTT. The encoded protein is CASSLVGVGEGNTEAFF.

The chain's CDR3 is CASSGGPETQYF. DNA for the CDR3: TGTGCCAGCAGCGGGGGGCCAGAGACCCAGTACTTC. The chain is built from TRBV2 and TRBJ2-5, with D possibly TRBD2 on 7 matching bases. CDR1 is SNHLY and CDR2 is FYNNEI in the germline V gene. Trimming cost V 6 bases and J 4 bases, with 9 bases left between them. There are 12 residues in the CDR3.

The chain carries TRBV7-8 and TRBJ2-3; 9 bases map to TRBD1. V lost 7 bases and J lost 3; bases outside the gene matches: 11. The CDR3 covers 16 residues. Germline V gene data show CDR1 as SGHVS and CDR2 as FQNEAQ. CDR3: CASIPYRGRGTDTQYF. The DNA of the CDR3 is TGTGCCAGCATCCCCTACAGGGGGCGAGGGACAGATACGCAGTATTTT. Looking up the rest from reference TRBV7-8 and TRBJ2-3 gives the full variable domain: GAGVSQSPRYKVAKRGQDVALRCDPISGHVSLFWYQQALGQGPEFLTYFQNEAQLDKSGLPSDRFFAERPEGSVSTLKIQRTQQEDSAVYLCASIPYRGRGTDTQYFGPGTRLTVL.

The chain uses TRBV4-2 and TRBJ1-2, with D unclear. Deletions cut 0 bases from V and 1 base from J, with 6 bases between. There are 14 residues in the CDR3. CDR1 is LGHNA, CDR2 YNFKEQ, per germline. The CDR3 sequence: CASSQDLDNYGYTF. The DNA of the CDR3 is TGTGCCAGCAGCCAAGATTTAGATAACTATGGCTACACCTTC.

The chain links TRBV3-1 (or the pseudogene TRBV3-2) to TRBJ1-4; 8 nucleotides line up with TRBD1. From germline, CDR1 is LGHDT and CDR2 YNNKEL (reference sequence). V gave up 4 bases and J gave up 5 bases; unmatched junction bases: 9. This CDR3 has 16 residues. The CDR3 DNA is TGTGCCAGCAGCCGAGCCCGACAGGGGAAGAATGAAAAACTGTTTTTT. Protein: CASSRARQGKNEKLFF.

This clone has only one observation. The chain is built from TRBV5-1 and TRBJ1-5; D possibly corresponds to TRBD1 (6 bases). Germline assignment: CDR1 SGHRS and CDR2 YFSETQ. CDR3 length equals 15 residues. Trimming removed 0 bases at V and 4 bases at J, with 11 bases between. Here the CDR3 reads CASSLAGTINQPQHF. In DNA form, the CDR3 reads TGCGCCAGCAGCTTGGCCGGGACAATAAATCAGCCCCAGCATTTT.

The rearrangement uses TRBV11-2 and TRBJ2-3; 8 nucleotides line up with TRBD2. The CDR3 contains 16 residues. Per the germline V gene, CDR1 is SGHAT and CDR2 is FQNNGV. J was trimmed by 1 base and V by 2 bases; bases with no gene match: 5. The CDR3 loop is CASSLSGRGGTDTQYF. The DNA for the CDR3 is TGTGCCAGCAGCTTATCGGGGCGGGGGGGCACAGATACGCAGTATTTT.

About this clone itself: The same CDR3 arises from other DNA sequences in this sample as well. The CDR3 sequence: CASSYSTGNTEAFF. The DNA of the CDR3 is TGTGCCAGCAGTTACTCGACAGGCAACACTGAAGCTTTCTTT. The V call is TRBV6-5, the J call TRBJ1-1, with D maybe TRBD1 (6 bases). Germline CDR1 reads MNHEY; CDR2 reads SVGAGI. V lost 0 bases and J lost 2, with 7 bases in between. There are 14 residues in the CDR3.

This rearrangement joins TRBV29-1 to TRBJ1-1; possibly TRBD1 for D (5 bases). CDR3 length equals 12 residues. The ends were cut back, 6 bases at V and 8 bases at J, with 16 bases in the middle. In germline, CDR1 is SQVTM, CDR2 ANQGSEA. The CDR3 is CSVDRQQSEAFF. As DNA, the CDR3 is TGCAGCGTCGACAGACAGCAATCAGAAGCTTTCTTT.